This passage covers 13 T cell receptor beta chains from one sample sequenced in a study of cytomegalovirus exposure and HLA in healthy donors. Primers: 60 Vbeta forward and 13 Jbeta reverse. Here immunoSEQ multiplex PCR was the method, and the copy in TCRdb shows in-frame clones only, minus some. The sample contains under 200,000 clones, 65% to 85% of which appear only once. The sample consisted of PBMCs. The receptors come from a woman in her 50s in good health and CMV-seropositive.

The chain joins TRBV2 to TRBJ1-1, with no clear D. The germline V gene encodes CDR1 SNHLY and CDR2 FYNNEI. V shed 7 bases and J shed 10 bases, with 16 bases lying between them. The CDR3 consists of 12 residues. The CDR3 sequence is CASNPSGGPAFF. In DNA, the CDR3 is TGTGCCAGCAATCCGTCGGGCGGGCCAGCTTTCTTT. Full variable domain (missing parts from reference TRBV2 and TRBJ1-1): EPEVTQTPSHQVTQMGQEVILRCVPISNHLYFYWYRQILGQKVEFLVSFYNNEISEKSEIFDDQFSVERPDGSNFTLKIRSTKLEDSAMYFCASNPSGGPAFFGQGTRLTVV.

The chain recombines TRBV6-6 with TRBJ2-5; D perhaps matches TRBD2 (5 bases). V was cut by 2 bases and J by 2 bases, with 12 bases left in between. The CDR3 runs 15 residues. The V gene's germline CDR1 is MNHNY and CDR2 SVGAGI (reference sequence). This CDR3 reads CASSYIGGEQETQYF. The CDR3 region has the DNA TGTGCCAGCAGTTACATCGGAGGAGAGCAAGAGACCCAGTACTTC.

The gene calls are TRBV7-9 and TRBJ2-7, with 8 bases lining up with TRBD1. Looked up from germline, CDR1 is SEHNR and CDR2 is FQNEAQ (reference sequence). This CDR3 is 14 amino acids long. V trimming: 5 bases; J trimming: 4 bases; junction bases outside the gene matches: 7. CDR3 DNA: TGTGCCAGCAGCACCGGACAGGGCCCTTACGAGCAGTACTTC. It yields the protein CASSTGQGPYEQYF.

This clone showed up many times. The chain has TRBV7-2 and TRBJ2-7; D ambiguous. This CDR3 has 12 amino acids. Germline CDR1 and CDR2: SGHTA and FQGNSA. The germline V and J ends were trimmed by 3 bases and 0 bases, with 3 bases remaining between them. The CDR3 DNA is TGTGCCAGCAGCTTTAGCTCCTACGAGCAGTACTTC. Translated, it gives CASSFSSYEQYF.

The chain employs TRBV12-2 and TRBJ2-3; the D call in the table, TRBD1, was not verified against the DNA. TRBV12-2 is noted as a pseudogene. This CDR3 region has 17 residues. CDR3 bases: TGTGCAAGTCGCTTAGCGCAAAACAGGCGTTCCACAGATACGCAGTATTTT. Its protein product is CASRLAQNRRSTDTQYF.

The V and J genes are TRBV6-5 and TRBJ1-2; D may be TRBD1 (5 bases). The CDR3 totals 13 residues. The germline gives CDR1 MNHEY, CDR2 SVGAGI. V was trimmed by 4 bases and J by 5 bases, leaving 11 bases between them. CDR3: CASSLGDWYGYTF. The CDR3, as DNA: TGTGCCAGCAGTTTAGGGGATTGGTATGGCTACACCTTC.

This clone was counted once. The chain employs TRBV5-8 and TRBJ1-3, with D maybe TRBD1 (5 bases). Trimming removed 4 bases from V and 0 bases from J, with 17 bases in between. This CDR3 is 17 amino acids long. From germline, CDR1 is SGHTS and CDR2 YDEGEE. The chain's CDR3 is CASSGRTGTYSGNTIYF. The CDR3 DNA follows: TGTGCCAGCAGCGGACGAACCGGGACTTACTCTGGAAACACCATATATTTT.

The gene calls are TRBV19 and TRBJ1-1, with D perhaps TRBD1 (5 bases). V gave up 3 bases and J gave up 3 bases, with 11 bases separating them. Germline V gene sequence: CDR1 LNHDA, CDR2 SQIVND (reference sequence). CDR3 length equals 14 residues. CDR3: CASSIGGLYTEAFF. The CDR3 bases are TGTGCCAGTAGTATCGGGGGACTCTACACTGAAGCTTTCTTT.

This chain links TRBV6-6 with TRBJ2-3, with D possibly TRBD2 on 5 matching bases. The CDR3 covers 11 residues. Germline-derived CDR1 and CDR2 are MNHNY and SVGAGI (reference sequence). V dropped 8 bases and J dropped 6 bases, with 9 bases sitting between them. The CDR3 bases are TGTGCCAGCGAAGGCGGGGATACGCAGTATTTT. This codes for CASEGGDTQYF.

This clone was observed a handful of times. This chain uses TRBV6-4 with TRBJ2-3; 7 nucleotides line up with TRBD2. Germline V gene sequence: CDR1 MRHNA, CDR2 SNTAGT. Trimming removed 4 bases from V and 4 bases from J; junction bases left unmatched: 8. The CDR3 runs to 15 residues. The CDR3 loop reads CASSVLAGGADTQYF. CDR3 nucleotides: TGTGCCAGCAGTGTCCTAGCTGGGGGGGCAGATACGCAGTATTTT.

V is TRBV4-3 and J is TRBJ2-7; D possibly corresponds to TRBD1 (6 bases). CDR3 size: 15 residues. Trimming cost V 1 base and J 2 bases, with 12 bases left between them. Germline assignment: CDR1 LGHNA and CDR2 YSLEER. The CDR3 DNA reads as TGCGCCAGCAGCCAAGCACAGGGATCTACCTACGAGCAGTACTTC. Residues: CASSQAQGSTYEQYF.

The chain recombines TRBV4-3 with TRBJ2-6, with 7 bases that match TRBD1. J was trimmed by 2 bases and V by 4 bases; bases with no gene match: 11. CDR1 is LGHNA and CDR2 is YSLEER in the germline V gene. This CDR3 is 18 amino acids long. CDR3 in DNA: TGCGCCAGCAGCCCTAAGGTGGACAGGATGGCTGGGGCCAACGTCCTGACTTTC. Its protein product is CASSPKVDRMAGANVLTF.

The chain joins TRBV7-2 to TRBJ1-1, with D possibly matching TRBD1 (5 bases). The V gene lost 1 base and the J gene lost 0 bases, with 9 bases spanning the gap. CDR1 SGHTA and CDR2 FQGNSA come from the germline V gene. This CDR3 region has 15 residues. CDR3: CASSLVGPMNTEAFF. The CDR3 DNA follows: TGTGCCAGCAGCTTAGTGGGGCCCATGAACACTGAAGCTTTCTTT.